This T cell receptor (beta chain) derives from a study of blood T cell repertoires in COVID-19. Study overall: From the United States, Italy and Spain came samples of acute and convalescent COVID-19.

The protocol was immunoSEQ multiplex PCR, while the TCRdb copy is restricted to in-frame clones and leaves out a portion. The table includes under 300,000 clones, about 88% detected once. Trimming cost V 1 base and J 5 bases, with 13 bases left between them. This CDR3 is 15 amino acids long. The germline CDR1 and CDR2 sequences are LGHDT and YNNKEL (reference sequence). This sequence joins TRBV3-1 (or the pseudogene TRBV3-2) and TRBJ2-3; possible D gene TRBD2, 5 bases. Sequenced: peripheral blood. This sequence originates from a woman aged 40 to 55 who had recovered from COVID-19. The CDR3 is CASSQAPTAGDTQYF. The CDR3 DNA sequence: TGTGCCAGCAGCCAAGCCCCGACCGCGGGAGATACGCAGTATTTT.